This section outlines one T cell receptor beta chain sequence together with its context. CDR1 is SGDLS, CDR2 YYNGEE, per germline. The CDR3 contains 17 residues. The V and J ends lost 0 bases and 4 bases, in that order; junction bases with no gene match: 9. The entry originates in a study of blood T cells in healthy people across ages. It was around 10 milliliters of peripheral blood that were drawn from each donor. The second PCR ran roughly 7 to 12 cycles with a sample-barcoded 5' primer and J-beta primers. In TCRdb, the 5' RACE reads were re-called with MiXCR into one record per CDR3 protein. The sample includes 1.6 million or so distinct CDR3 sequences, 30% to 40% of them seen just once.

Sequenced material: blood. The origin of this receptor is a woman aged 25 to 39 in good health. The V and J genes are TRBV9 and TRBJ2-7; 11 nucleotides match TRBD2. The CDR3: CASSVDPTSGGNYEQYF. The CDR3 DNA is TGTGCCAGCAGCGTAGACCCCACTAGCGGGGGAAATTACGAGCAGTACTTC. Drawing the rest from reference TRBV9 and TRBJ2-7, the complete variable domain is DSGVTQTPKHLITATGQRVTLRCSPRSGDLSVYWYQQSLDQGLQFLIQYYNGEERAKGNILERFSAQQFPDLHSELNLSSLELGDSALYFCASSVDPTSGGNYEQYFGPGTRLTVT.